One sample yielded the 26 T cell receptor beta chains listed below, sequenced in a study of T cell responses to AZD1222 COVID-19 vaccine. Profiling relied on immunoSEQ multiplex PCR, and the TCRdb table lists in-frame clones only, not all of them. The repertoire consists of 150,000 to 200,000 clones, with 85% to 95% occurring once and the leading ten covering roughly 8.4%. Sequenced material: peripheral blood, taken on day 0 of AZD1222 vaccination. Receptors were obtained from an adult in good health.

The chain couples TRBV5-6 to TRBJ2-7, with D possibly TRBD2 on 5 matching bases. Trimming left V 3 bases short and J 0 bases short, with 10 bases between. The CDR3 has 14 amino acids. The germline V gene encodes CDR1 SGHDT and CDR2 YYEEEE. The DNA of the CDR3 is TGTGCCAGCAGCTGGGCCACTAGCTCCTACGAGCAGTACTTC. Translation gives CASSWATSSYEQYF.

The chain recombines TRBV7-9 with TRBJ1-5; TRBD1 matches 11 bases. This CDR3 is 17 amino acids long. After removal of 5 bases from V and 7 bases from J, the junction contained 13 bases not matched to a gene. Germline V gene data show CDR1 as SEHNR and CDR2 as FQNEAQ (reference sequence). CDR3 sequence reads: CASSHNDKGQGGQPQHF. The CDR3 DNA reads as TGTGCCAGCAGCCATAACGATAAGGGACAGGGGGGGCAGCCCCAGCATTTT.

The V call is TRBV11-2, the J call TRBJ1-1; D is unclear. Germline assignment: CDR1 SGHAT and CDR2 FQNNGV. Trimming removed 3 bases at V and 5 bases at J, with 10 bases between. This CDR3 region has 13 residues. As DNA, the CDR3 is TGTGCCAGCAGCTTTGACACCAATACTGAAGCTTTCTTT. As protein: CASSFDTNTEAFF.

This chain uses TRBV9 with TRBJ1-5; D ambiguous. CDR1 is SGDLS and CDR2 is YYNGEE in the germline V gene. The CDR3 spans 14 residues. The germline V and J ends were trimmed by 4 bases and 0 bases, with 8 bases remaining between them. This chain's CDR3 is CASSPGLSNQPQHF. CDR3 DNA sequence: TGTGCCAGCAGCCCCGGACTTAGCAATCAGCCCCAGCATTTT.

The V and J genes are TRBV5-1 and TRBJ1-1, with D possibly matching TRBD1 (6 bases). The CDR3 is 17 residues long. Germline assignment: CDR1 SGHRS and CDR2 YFSETQ. Deletions cut 3 bases from V and 4 bases from J, with 22 bases between. CDR3 in amino acids: CASSSMRTAPTGTEAFF. The CDR3 DNA is TGCGCCAGCAGCTCGATGCGGACAGCCCCGACTGGCACTGAAGCTTTCTTT.

The chain combines TRBV7-2 with TRBJ1-1; D is uncertain. CDR3 size: 13 residues. V lost 3 bases and J lost 1, with 6 bases in between. Germline values: CDR1 SGHTA, CDR2 FQGNSA. The CDR3 spells CASSLSRNTEAFF. The DNA for the CDR3 is TGTGCCAGCAGCTTGTCGAGGAACACTGAAGCTTTCTTT.

J is TRBJ2-1 and V is TRBV6-6; D gene uncertain. The V end lost 0 bases, the J end lost 9 bases, and 3 bases lay between the germline ends. The CDR3 is 11 residues long. CDR1 is MNHNY, CDR2 SVGAGI, per germline (reference sequence). The chain's CDR3 is CASSYSVEQFF. The CDR3 DNA reads TGTGCCAGCAGTTACTCTGTTGAGCAGTTCTTC.

The chain carries TRBV5-4 and TRBJ1-2, with TRBD1 identical over 7 bases. Trimming took 4 bases from V and 0 from J; bases not matched to a gene: 12. Germline CDR1 SGHNT, CDR2 YYREEE (reference sequence). The CDR3 extends over 17 amino acids. The CDR3 loop is CASSPRLPTGTNYGYTF. In DNA, the CDR3 is TGTGCCAGCAGCCCCCGTCTCCCGACAGGGACTAACTATGGCTACACCTTC.

The gene calls are TRBV12-3 or TRBV12-4 and TRBJ1-2; 7 nucleotides match TRBD1. The CDR3 totals 13 residues. The ends lost 7 bases at V and 8 bases at J; junction bases unmatched: 10. CDR3 residues: CASNPQGVVGYTF. CDR3 nucleotides: TGTGCCAGCAATCCCCAGGGGGTCGTGGGCTACACCTTC.

This sequence joins TRBV10-3 and TRBJ1-4; 7 bases match TRBD1. CDR3 length: 13 amino acids. From germline, CDR1 is ENHRY and CDR2 SYGVKD. Losses at the gene ends were 7 bases for V and 8 bases for J; bases not matched to a gene: 7. The CDR3: CAITGQVGEKLFF. Written as DNA, the CDR3 is TGTGCCATCACTGGACAGGTCGGCGAAAAACTGTTTTTT.

The chain couples TRBV19 to TRBJ2-1; D uncertain. The CDR3 runs 18 residues. The V gene's germline CDR1 is LNHDA and CDR2 SQIVND (reference sequence). V shed 4 bases and J shed 0 bases, with 19 bases lying between them. The CDR3 spells CASSSQFKRGHSYNEQFF. CDR3 nucleotides: TGTGCCAGTAGTAGTCAGTTTAAGCGCGGCCACTCCTACAATGAGCAGTTCTTC.

This clone has just one count. The rearrangement uses TRBV3-1 (or the pseudogene TRBV3-2) and TRBJ1-3, with D maybe TRBD1 (6 bases). Germline CDR1 LGHDT, CDR2 YNNKEL (reference sequence). The length of the CDR3 is 16 residues. V lost 1 base and J lost 2, with 12 bases in between. CDR3 DNA sequence: TGTGCCAGCAGCCAAGGATTCGACAGGACTGGAAACACCATATATTTT. Translated, it gives CASSQGFDRTGNTIYF.

V and J are TRBV4-3 and TRBJ2-1; the D is unclear. Germline-derived CDR1 and CDR2 are LGHNA and YSLEER. The CDR3 has 14 amino acids. V was pared by 1 base and J by 2 bases, with 6 bases between. The CDR3 reads CASSQVRTYNEQFF. CDR3 coding DNA: TGCGCCAGCAGCCAAGTCAGGACCTACAATGAGCAGTTCTTC.

This rearrangement joins TRBV23-1 to TRBJ1-2; tentative D call: TRBD1 (5 bases). TRBV23-1 is identified as an open reading frame with a role that is uncertain. The CDR3 is made up of 15 amino acids. V was pared by 2 bases and J by 5 bases, with 15 bases between. In DNA form, the CDR3 reads TGCGCCAGCAGTCAACGGGGCGGATCTTGGTATGGCTACACCTTC. It translates to CASSQRGGSWYGYTF.

The genes are TRBV18 and TRBJ2-5, with D possibly being TRBD1 (5 bases). Trimming removed 5 bases at V and 5 bases at J, with 18 bases between. CDR3 length: 15 amino acids. Germline CDR1 and CDR2: KGHSH and LQKENI. CDR3 sequence reads: CASSIKGASRETQYF. CDR3 nucleotide sequence: TGTGCCAGCTCAATAAAAGGGGCGTCGCGGGAGACCCAGTACTTC.

With respect to this clone: One end of the junction fails to match germline, which may point to a read error. The gene calls are TRBV30 and TRBJ1-2; D remains unclear. Germline values: CDR1 GTSNPN, CDR2 SVGIG (reference sequence). CDR3 size: 12 residues. CDR3 sequence: CAWNLVDYGYTF. The CDR3 region has the DNA TGTGCCTGGAACTTGGTGGACTACGGCTACACCTTC.

The chain links TRBV6-5 to TRBJ2-7; the D is unclear. The V and J ends lost 4 bases and 1 base respectively, with 8 bases between them. There are 13 residues in the CDR3. Germline V gene lookup returns CDR1 MNHEY and CDR2 SVGAGI. The CDR3 is CASSWARSYEQYF. Written as DNA, the CDR3 is TGTGCCAGCAGTTGGGCTAGGTCCTACGAGCAGTACTTC.

CDR3: CATRDRLNTEAFF. Here the CDR3 DNA reads TGTGCCACCAGGGACAGGCTGAACACTGAAGCTTTCTTT. The V gene is TRBV6-5, the J gene TRBJ1-1, with 8 bases lining up with TRBD1. Germline CDR1 reads MNHEY; CDR2 reads SVGAGI. The ends lost 10 bases at V and 0 bases at J; junction bases unmatched: 4. The CDR3 spans 13 residues.

The V call is TRBV18, the J call TRBJ2-3, with D possibly TRBD2 on 6 matching bases. The length of the CDR3 is 17 residues. V was clipped by 2 bases and J by 3 bases, with 18 bases between them. Germline CDR1 and CDR2: KGHSH and LQKENI. The CDR3 DNA follows: TGTGCCAGCTCACCAAACGGGGGTAGCGGAATAACAGATACGCAGTATTTT. It translates to CASSPNGGSGITDTQYF.

The chain couples TRBV9 to TRBJ1-5; tentatively, D is TRBD1 (5 bases). This CDR3 has 15 residues. Germline V gene lookup returns CDR1 SGDLS and CDR2 YYNGEE. The germline V and J ends were trimmed by 2 bases and 4 bases, with 13 bases remaining between them. The CDR3 bases are TGTGCCAGCAGCGTTGGGGGGTCAGTAAATCAGCCCCAGCATTTT. Protein: CASSVGGSVNQPQHF.

The chain joins TRBV28 to TRBJ1-2, with 7 bases that match TRBD1. V shed 10 bases and J 6 bases; nucleotides not matched to a gene: 8. Germline assignment: CDR1 MDHEN and CDR2 SYDVKM. The CDR3 extends over 12 amino acids. CDR3 amino acids: CATQQGSDGYTF. In DNA, the CDR3 is TGTGCCACTCAACAGGGGAGCGATGGCTACACCTTC.

The chain recombines TRBV9 with TRBJ2-1; D is perhaps TRBD2 (6 bases). The CDR3 is made up of 15 amino acids. V was pared by 0 bases and J by 3 bases, with 10 bases between. Germline lookup yields CDR1 SGDLS and CDR2 YYNGEE. CDR3 sequence: CASSVAGADYNEQFF. CDR3 DNA sequence: TGTGCCAGCAGCGTAGCGGGAGCCGACTACAATGAGCAGTTCTTC. Looking up the rest from reference TRBV9 and TRBJ2-1 gives the full variable domain: DSGVTQTPKHLITATGQRVTLRCSPRSGDLSVYWYQQSLDQGLQFLIQYYNGEERAKGNILERFSAQQFPDLHSELNLSSLELGDSALYFCASSVAGADYNEQFFGPGTRLTVL.

The chain uses TRBV29-1 and TRBJ2-4; TRBD2 matches at 7 bases. Per the germline V gene, CDR1 is SQVTM and CDR2 is ANQGSEA. After removal of 6 bases from V and 3 bases from J, the junction contained 11 bases not matched to a gene. This CDR3 region has 15 residues. The CDR3 DNA follows: TGCAGCGTCGCCCGGGGGGAAGGGGACAAAAACATTCAGTACTTC. It codes for CSVARGEGDKNIQYF.

The sample holds one count of this clone. The chain is built from TRBV24-1 and TRBJ2-1; D may match TRBD1 or TRBD2 (5 bases each). Germline CDR1 KGHDR, CDR2 SFDVKD. Trimming stripped 4 bases from V and 8 bases from J, with 11 bases between. This CDR3 has 13 residues. The CDR3 region has the DNA TGTGCCACCAGTGACCCTCGGGGCGATGAGCAGTTCTTC. It is translated as CATSDPRGDEQFF.

The chain couples TRBV19 to TRBJ1-6; weak D call: TRBD1 (5 bases). The length of the CDR3 is 18 residues. Trimming removed 2 bases at V and 0 bases at J, with 14 bases between. Per germline, CDR1 LNHDA and CDR2 SQIVND (reference sequence). The CDR3 spells CASSIIGTDSSYNSPLHF. CDR3 nucleotide sequence: TGTGCCAGTAGTATAATAGGGACCGACAGCTCCTATAATTCACCCCTCCACTTT.

The V and J genes are TRBV7-8 and TRBJ2-1, with a weak D call TRBD2 (6 bases). The CDR3 extends over 15 amino acids. The germline CDR1 and CDR2 sequences are SGHVS and FQNEAQ. Trimming removed 5 bases at V and 1 base at J, with 12 bases between. This CDR3 reads CASSPGDRSYNEQFF. The CDR3 region has the DNA TGTGCCAGCAGCCCGGGAGATCGGTCCTACAATGAGCAGTTCTTC.